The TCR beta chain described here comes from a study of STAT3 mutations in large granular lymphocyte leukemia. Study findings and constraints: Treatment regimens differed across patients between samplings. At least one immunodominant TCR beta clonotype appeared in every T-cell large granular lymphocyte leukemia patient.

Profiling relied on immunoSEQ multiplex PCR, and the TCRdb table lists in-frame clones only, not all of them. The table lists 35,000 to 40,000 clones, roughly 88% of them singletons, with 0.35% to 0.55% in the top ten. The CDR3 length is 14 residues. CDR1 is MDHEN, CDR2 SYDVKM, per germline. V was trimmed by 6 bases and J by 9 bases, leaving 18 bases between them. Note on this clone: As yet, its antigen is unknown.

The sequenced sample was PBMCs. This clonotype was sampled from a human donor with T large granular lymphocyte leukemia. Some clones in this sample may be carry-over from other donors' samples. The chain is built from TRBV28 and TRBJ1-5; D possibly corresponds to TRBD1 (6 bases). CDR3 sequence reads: CASSTGHPIRPQHF. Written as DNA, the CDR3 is TGTGCCAGCAGCACGGGACATCCAATACGGCCCCAGCATTTT.